This T cell receptor beta chain derives from a study of cytomegalovirus exposure and HLA in healthy donors. Study in general: Researchers previously reported finding some 110 million unique TCR beta sequences from approximately 200 million T cells. Study-level results: A later analysis, which compared TCR beta chains of equal frequency, found the HLA-associated ones more clonally expanded.

PCR involved 60 Vbeta and 13 Jbeta primers. The authors' processing: Around 80 million unique TCR beta chains, approximately 11 million of them shared, were counted by a later analysis. The repertoire was sequenced with immunoSEQ multiplex PCR; TCRdb's copy has only in-frame clones and lacks some. That table is the source of V, J and clone size, and D and trimming were worked out from the DNA. The sample has over 150,000 clones; around 86% are singletons. Note on this clone: Its target is unknown.

V gave up 6 bases and J gave up 7 bases, with 15 bases separating them. CDR1 is MNHNY, CDR2 SVGAGI, per germline (reference sequence). The CDR3 is 14 amino acids. Each donor was nominally healthy when sampled (though unrecorded immune exposures were likely). This TCR came from a male donor in good health and CMV-seronegative. The sample was PBMCs. The rearrangement joins TRBV6-6 to TRBJ2-2; D is perhaps TRBD2 (6 bases). This CDR3 reads CASSRRGLVGELFF. The CDR3 region has the DNA TGTGCCAGCAGCCGGAGGGGTCTGGTCGGGGAGCTGTTTTTT.